This T cell receptor (beta chain) came from a study of blood T cell repertoires in COVID-19. Original processing notes: Estimation of nucleated cell counts was performed using reference gene primer amplification. Generated by immunoSEQ multiplex PCR, the TCRdb table keeps only in-frame clones and is missing some. For V, J and clone size, that table is used; D and trimming come from the DNA. The sample carries about 220,000 clones, under 90% recorded once. Enrolled through a virtual design, the participants were between roughly 18 and 95 years of age and came from roughly 22 US areas. Grouping used clinical history reported by participants in a survey and questionnaire. All recovered Cohort 3 donors got two negative PCRs, got clearance, or saw symptom resolution. There are 13 residues in the CDR3. Trimming cost V 6 bases and J 8 bases, with 13 bases left between them. Germline CDR1 is SNHLY and CDR2 is FYNNEI.

The gene calls are TRBV2 and TRBJ1-4; no reliable D call. Input material: PBMCs or T cells enriched from blood (not recorded which). The clonotype comes from a woman aged 60-75 years who had recovered from COVID-19. CDR3 in amino acids: CASREDFGEKLFF. CDR3 DNA sequence: TGTGCCAGCAGGGAGGACTTCGGCGAAAAACTGTTTTTT.